This T cell receptor (beta chain) stems from a study of tumor-infiltrating lymphocytes in oesophageal squamous cell carcinoma. Germline V gene lookup returns CDR1 KGHDR and CDR2 SFDVKD. The V and J ends lost 3 bases and 6 bases respectively, with 17 bases between them. This CDR3 contains 16 residues. TCRdb itself ran the PCR reads through MiXCR, one entry per CDR3 protein. The sample has 18,000 or so distinct CDR3 sequences; around 40% are singletons. This clonotype was counted many times. Sequencing was carried out using esophageal tumor tissue. The TCR sequence derives from a male donor with esophageal squamous cell carcinoma. The chain recombines TRBV24-1 with TRBJ2-1; D is undetermined. The CDR3 nucleotides read TGTGCCACCAGTGATGGAAGACTGCCTGTCCTCAATGAGCAGTTCTTC. Protein sequence: CATSDGRLPVLNEQFF.